This T cell receptor (beta chain) stems from a study of OX40 agonist ivuxolimab in advanced cancers. General study points: Low clonal expansion, among the lowest seen, marked partial responders at 0.1-3.0 mg/kg.

Germline V gene sequence: CDR1 SGHNT, CDR2 YYREEE (reference sequence). V shed 2 bases and J 5 bases; nucleotides not matched to a gene: 3. The CDR3 consists of 15 residues. On this clone: Its matching antigen is unknown.

Here immunoSEQ multiplex PCR was the method, and the copy in TCRdb shows in-frame clones only, minus some. The profile covers some 68,000 clones, with 88% appearing a single time and under 1.1% taken by the ten largest. This specimen was CD4+ or CD8+ T cells sorted from blood, taken in a trial of the OX40 agonist ivuxolimab. The clonotype comes from an adult with an advanced solid tumor such as melanoma, head and neck, liver or kidney cancer. V is TRBV5-4 and J is TRBJ2-2; 10 bases align to TRBD2. The CDR3 bases are TGTGCCAGCAGCTTAGGACTAGCGGTAACCGGGGAGCTGTTTTTT. Amino acids: CASSLGLAVTGELFF.